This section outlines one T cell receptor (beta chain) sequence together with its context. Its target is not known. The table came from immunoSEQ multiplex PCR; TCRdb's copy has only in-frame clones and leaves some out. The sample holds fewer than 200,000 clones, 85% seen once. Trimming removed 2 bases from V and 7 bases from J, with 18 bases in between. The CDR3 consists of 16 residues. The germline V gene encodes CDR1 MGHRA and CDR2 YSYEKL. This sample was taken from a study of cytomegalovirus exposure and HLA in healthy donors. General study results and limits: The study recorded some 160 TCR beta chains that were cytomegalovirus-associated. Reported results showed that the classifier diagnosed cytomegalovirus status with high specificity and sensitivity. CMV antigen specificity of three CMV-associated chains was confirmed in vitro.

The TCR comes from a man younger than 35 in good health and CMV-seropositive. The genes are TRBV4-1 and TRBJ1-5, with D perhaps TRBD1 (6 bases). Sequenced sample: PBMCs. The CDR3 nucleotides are TGCGCCAGCAGCCAAACGAATGCAGGGGTTTTGCAGCCCCAGCATTTT. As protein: CASSQTNAGVLQPQHF.